Below, 10 T cell receptor beta chains from the same sample are listed, as sequenced in a study of beta chain features in type 1 diabetes. Reverse transcribing all isolated RNA meant expressed TCRB transcripts were sequenced. Method: immunoSEQ multiplex PCR; TCRdb's copy keeps in-frame clones and lacks some. The table lists about 620,000 clones, 15% of them singletons. The specimen sequenced was naive CD4+ T cells from blood. The receptors derive from a man between 18 and 35 years old in good health.

The V and J genes are TRBV25-1 and TRBJ1-2; 10 positions agree with TRBD1. The CDR3 extends over 18 amino acids. The ends lost 3 bases at V and 5 bases at J; junction bases unmatched: 15. CDR1 and CDR2 (germline): MGHDK, SYGVNS. CDR3 nucleotides: TGTGCCAGCAGTGACCAGTTGGGGGACAGGGGTTGGGGATATGGCTACACCTTC. This translates into CASSDQLGDRGWGYGYTF.

The chain couples TRBV10-3 to TRBJ1-1, with a tentative D call TRBD1 (6 bases). Trimming left V 10 bases short and J 1 base short, with 16 bases between. The CDR3 extends over 14 amino acids. Per germline, CDR1 ENHRY and CDR2 SYGVKD. CDR3 loop: CATRPVQGNTEAFF. Here the CDR3 DNA reads TGTGCCACCCGCCCGGTACAGGGGAACACTGAAGCTTTCTTT.

This clone turned up a few times. The V gene is TRBV27, the J gene TRBJ2-6; the D gene could be TRBD1 or TRBD2 (6 bases each). The CDR3 extends over 20 amino acids. CDR1 MNHEY and CDR2 SMNVEV come from the germline V gene (reference sequence). Trimming shortened V by 3 bases and J by 0 bases, and 21 bases separated the two germline ends. In DNA form, the CDR3 reads TGTGCCAGCAGTTTCCGATCCGCGGGACACTCAATCTCTGGGGCCAACGTCCTGACTTTC. Translated: CASSFRSAGHSISGANVLTF.

This clone was seen only a few times. At one end the junction does not follow the germline gene, possibly because of a read error. This chain connects TRBV6-7 to TRBJ2-5; maybe TRBD1 (5 bases). TRBV6-7 is given ORF status, its function remaining uncertain. The CDR3 totals 11 residues. The CDR3 loop is CASSQRQGRDF. The CDR3, as DNA: TGTGCCAGCAGCCAACGGCAGGGTAGAGACTTC.

The rearrangement uses TRBV7-6 and TRBJ1-5; D not resolved. Germline V gives CDR1 SGHVS, CDR2 FNYEAQ. V was trimmed by 5 bases and J by 7 bases, leaving 15 bases between them. This CDR3 is built from 14 residues. CDR3 DNA: TGTGCCAGCAGCCCGATCGCTAAGGGACAGCCCCAGCATTTT. This sequence encodes CASSPIAKGQPQHF. The whole variable domain, remainder taken from reference TRBV7-6 and TRBJ1-5, is GAGVSQSPRYKVTKRGQDVALRCDPISGHVSLYWYRQALGQGPEFLTYFNYEAQQDKSGLPNDRFSAERPEGSISTLTIQRTEQRDSAMYRCASSPIAKGQPQHFGDGTRLSIL.

This clone was observed a few times. V and J are TRBV7-2 and TRBJ2-5, with 7 nucleotides matching TRBD1. Per the germline V gene, CDR1 is SGHTA and CDR2 is FQGNSA. With V trimmed by 5 bases and J by 2 bases, 8 bases remained unmatched. This CDR3 has 15 amino acids. DNA for the CDR3: TGTGCCAGCAGCCGGGGACAGACAACTCAAGAGACCCAGTACTTC. Residues: CASSRGQTTQETQYF.

There are a few counts of this clone. V is TRBV10-3 and J is TRBJ2-7; a weak D match, TRBD1 (5 bases). CDR3 length: 14 amino acids. The germline gives CDR1 ENHRY, CDR2 SYGVKD. The ends were cut back, 3 bases at V and 2 bases at J, with 11 bases in the middle. The CDR3: CAISDGAGTYEQYF. The CDR3 DNA follows: TGTGCCATCAGTGATGGGGCAGGGACCTACGAGCAGTACTTC.

This clone was counted a few times. The chain joins TRBV10-3 to TRBJ2-1, with no clear D. With 6 bases removed from V and 0 bases from J, the gap between germline ends came to 6 bases. CDR3 length: 13 amino acids. Germline loops: CDR1 ENHRY, CDR2 SYGVKD. The CDR3 protein is CAIRSVSYNEQFF. The CDR3 region has the DNA TGTGCCATCAGATCGGTCTCCTACAATGAGCAGTTCTTC.

This clone appeared a few times. The chain combines TRBV18 with TRBJ2-2; D possibly corresponds to TRBD1 (6 bases). Per the germline V gene, CDR1 is KGHSH and CDR2 is LQKENI. This CDR3 comprises 15 residues. V gave up 1 base and J gave up 6 bases, with 12 bases separating them. The DNA for the CDR3 is TGTGCCAGCTCACCACTCTTCTGGGGGCCCGGGGAGCTGTTTTTT. Its protein product is CASSPLFWGPGELFF.

The table lists this clone with a few counts. The same CDR3 is also encoded by other DNA sequences in this sample. V usage is TRBV9 and J usage is TRBJ2-5; tentatively, D is TRBD2 (5 bases). V lost 0 bases, J lost 1 base, and 7 bases lay in between. Per the germline V gene, CDR1 is SGDLS and CDR2 is YYNGEE. CDR3 size: 14 residues. Here the CDR3 DNA reads TGTGCCAGCAGCGTAGAAGGAGGCCAAGAGACCCAGTACTTC. Protein: CASSVEGGQETQYF.